This TCR beta chain originates from a study of blood T cell repertoires in COVID-19. Overall study: Some COVID-19 samples were acute and others convalescent; all came from the United States, Italy and Spain. T cells, B-cell-depleted T cells, or PBMCs provided the cDNA or gDNA that served as material.

CDR1 is SGHRS and CDR2 is YFSETQ in the germline V gene. The CDR3 spans 14 residues. V lost 3 bases and J lost 4, with 13 bases in between. As handled by the study authors: How many nucleated cells were present was estimated from reference gene primer amplification. Using immunoSEQ multiplex PCR, the repertoire was profiled, and TCRdb retains in-frame clones only, with some absent. D and trimming were read from the DNA, whereas the V and J calls and clone size are those reported in that table. In the table there are about 170,000 clones, roughly 80% of which are singletons. The clonotype was recovered from a human donor with acute or convalescent COVID-19. The donor label of this sample is uncertain. The gene calls are TRBV5-1 and TRBJ2-5, with D maybe TRBD2 (6 bases). The sequencing input was peripheral blood. CDR3 sequence reads: CASSSGGATETQYF. The CDR3 bases are TGCGCCAGCAGCTCAGGAGGGGCCACAGAGACCCAGTACTTC. Complete variable domain (other parts from reference TRBV5-1 and TRBJ2-5): KAGVTQTPRYLIKTRGQQVTLSCSPISGHRSVSWYQQTPGQGLQFLFEYFSETQRNKGNFPGRFSGRQFSNSRSEMNVSTLELGDSALYLCASSSGGATETQYFGPGTRLLVL.